The 27 T cell receptor beta chains given below trace back to one sample, sequenced in a study of T cell changes during pregnancy in multiple sclerosis. The table came from immunoSEQ multiplex PCR; TCRdb's copy has only in-frame clones and leaves some out. The sample shows approximately 100,000 clones, about 92% of them seen only once. The sequencing used peripheral blood, collected after pregnancy. The source of these receptors is a female donor in good health, enrolled as a control in a pregnancy study.

The rearrangement joins TRBV23-1 to TRBJ2-7; D is possibly TRBD1 (6 bases). Being an ORF, TRBV23-1 has a function that is uncertain. The V gene lost 6 bases and the J gene lost 5 bases, with 29 bases spanning the gap. The CDR3 runs 18 residues. The CDR3, as DNA: TGCGCCAGCAGAAGACAGTCCATGCAAGCTCAGGGGAACCACGAGCAGTACTTC. Its translation: CASRRQSMQAQGNHEQYF.

The genes are TRBV6-1 and TRBJ1-5; TRBD1 is a possible D gene (6 bases). The CDR3 is 14 amino acids. Germline lookup yields CDR1 MNHNS and CDR2 SASEGT. V lost 6 bases to trimming and J lost 1 base, with 10 bases between them. In DNA, the CDR3 is TGTGCCAGCAGAGAAACAGGGAGCAATCAGCCCCAGCATTTT. This gives the protein CASRETGSNQPQHF.

Worth noting for this clone: The same CDR3 can be traced to other DNA sequences in this sample. V usage is TRBV28 and J usage is TRBJ2-2; D possibly corresponds to TRBD1 (6 bases). This CDR3 has 15 amino acids. From germline, CDR1 is MDHEN and CDR2 SYDVKM. The ends were cut back, 3 bases at V and 3 bases at J, with 11 bases in the middle. CDR3 loop: CASSFIAGDTGELFF. DNA for the CDR3: TGTGCCAGCAGTTTTATCGCAGGGGACACCGGGGAGCTGTTTTTT.

The V call is TRBV10-1, the J call TRBJ2-7, with D possibly matching TRBD2 (6 bases). The CDR3 is 16 residues long. V was trimmed by 2 bases and J by 2 bases, leaving 16 bases between them. Germline loops: CDR1 WNHNN, CDR2 SYGVQD (reference sequence). Here the CDR3 reads CASSEGDGRRAYEQYF. The CDR3 DNA is TGCGCCAGCAGTGAGGGGGACGGCCGGAGGGCCTACGAGCAGTACTTC.

The J gene is TRBJ1-2, the V gene TRBV6-1; D is unresolved. The germline CDR1 and CDR2 sequences are MNHNS and SASEGT. This CDR3 has 13 amino acids. V lost 3 bases, J lost 4 bases, and 9 bases lay in between. For the CDR3, the DNA is TGTGCCAGCAGTGATTTAGAGGGCTATGGCTACACCTTC. It encodes CASSDLEGYGYTF.

The rearrangement uses TRBV2 and TRBJ2-1, with 8 bases that match TRBD2. The germline V gene encodes CDR1 SNHLY and CDR2 FYNNEI. Trimming removed 8 bases from V and 5 bases from J; junction bases left unmatched: 8. This CDR3 is 14 amino acids long. The CDR3 spells CASAWTSSHNEQFF. In DNA form, the CDR3 reads TGTGCCAGCGCCTGGACTAGCAGCCACAATGAGCAGTTCTTC.

This clone occurred a few times. V and J are TRBV20-1 and TRBJ1-3, with a possible D match to TRBD1 (5 bases). The germline CDR1 and CDR2 sequences are DFQATT and SNEGSKA (reference sequence). Trimming stripped 5 bases from V and 7 bases from J, with 9 bases between. This CDR3 contains 11 residues. The CDR3 nucleotides read TGCAGTGCTCGCCGACAGAACACCATATATTTT. It codes for CSARRQNTIYF.

This chain joins TRBV6-6 and TRBJ1-1; TRBD1 is a possible D gene (6 bases). CDR1 and CDR2 (germline): MNHNY, SVGAGI (reference sequence). V lost 9 bases to trimming and J lost 1 base, with 18 bases between them. The CDR3 is made up of 15 amino acids. The CDR3 sequence: CASSLGGHTNTEAFF. CDR3 in DNA: TGTGCCAGTTCCCTTGGGGGACACACGAACACTGAAGCTTTCTTT.

This chain links TRBV6-5 with TRBJ2-7, with 9 bases lining up with TRBD2. This CDR3 comprises 15 residues. The germline V gene encodes CDR1 MNHEY and CDR2 SVGAGI. V lost 6 bases and J lost 4; bases outside the gene matches: 10. CDR3 region: CASRTPSGGLYEQYF. Written as DNA, the CDR3 is TGTGCCAGCAGAACCCCGAGCGGGGGGCTTTACGAGCAGTACTTC.

The chain joins TRBV27 to TRBJ2-7, with TRBD2 identical over 7 bases. The ends lost 2 bases at V and 3 bases at J; junction bases unmatched: 4. CDR3 length equals 14 residues. Per germline, CDR1 MNHEY and CDR2 SMNVEV (reference sequence). CDR3 coding DNA: TGTGCCAGCAGTTTAGGTGCTAGCGGCTACGAGCAGTACTTC. It encodes CASSLGASGYEQYF.

The chain combines TRBV29-1 with TRBJ2-1; D is possibly TRBD2 (6 bases). V dropped 4 bases and J dropped 6 bases, with 16 bases sitting between them. There are 14 residues in the CDR3. Germline V gene sequence: CDR1 SQVTM, CDR2 ANQGSEA. The DNA for the CDR3 is TGCAGCGTTGCGGAGGGGACGGCGGGCAATGAGCAGTTCTTC. As protein: CSVAEGTAGNEQFF.

The J gene is TRBJ2-2, the V gene TRBV27; 9 nucleotides match TRBD1. Trimming removed 1 base from V and 6 bases from J; junction bases left unmatched: 18. The CDR3 consists of 20 residues. CDR1 and CDR2 from the germline V gene are MNHEY and SMNVEV (reference sequence). CDR3 in DNA: TGTGCCAGCAGTTTATTAACAGGGGGCCATCGGCTCGGGCCGGCCGGGGAGCTGTTTTTT. It yields the protein CASSLLTGGHRLGPAGELFF.

The genes are TRBV27 and TRBJ2-7; D is undetermined. Germline CDR1 is MNHEY and CDR2 is SMNVEV (reference sequence). This CDR3 is 15 amino acids long. The V and J ends lost 5 bases and 0 bases respectively, with 14 bases between them. The CDR3 reads CASSRNTDLSYEQYF. The CDR3 nucleotides read TGTGCCAGCAGTCGGAACACAGACCTCTCCTACGAGCAGTACTTC.

This clone has only one observation. The chain employs TRBV19 and TRBJ2-2; 11 bases are a match to TRBD2. The germline V gene encodes CDR1 LNHDA and CDR2 SQIVND (reference sequence). The CDR3 consists of 18 residues. V dropped 3 bases and J dropped 2; count of bases not matched to a gene: 8. This CDR3 reads CASSILAGGISNTGELFF. CDR3 nucleotide sequence: TGTGCCAGTAGTATCCTAGCGGGAGGTATAAGTAACACCGGGGAGCTGTTTTTT.

The J gene is TRBJ2-3, the V gene TRBV25-1; unclear D gene. The length of the CDR3 is 12 residues. V lost 5 bases to trimming and J lost 5 bases, with 8 bases between them. Germline CDR1 is MGHDK and CDR2 is SYGVNS. DNA for the CDR3: TGTGCCAGCAGTTCCCTTAGAGATACGCAGTATTTT. This sequence encodes CASSSLRDTQYF.

This clone was found once. The chain uses TRBV28 and TRBJ1-5; 8 bases match TRBD1. There are 18 residues in the CDR3. Germline V gene lookup returns CDR1 MDHEN and CDR2 SYDVKM. V dropped 2 bases and J dropped 2; count of bases not matched to a gene: 11. The DNA for the CDR3 is TGTGCCAGCAGTTTAAGAGGCGGGACAGGAGCGGGCAATCAGCCCCAGCATTTT. Translated: CASSLRGGTGAGNQPQHF.

The chain couples TRBV7-9 to TRBJ1-3, with D hard to call. Germline CDR1 reads SEHNR; CDR2 reads FQNEAQ (reference sequence). The CDR3 runs 14 residues. The V and J ends lost 5 bases and 1 base respectively, with 9 bases between them. The CDR3 DNA reads as TGTGCCAGCAGCGCCGCACTATCTGGAAACACCATATATTTT. Translated, it gives CASSAALSGNTIYF.

The gene calls are TRBV5-6 and TRBJ2-7, with 7 bases fitting TRBD1. Germline V CDR1 and CDR2: SGHDT, YYEEEE. The CDR3 is 12 amino acids. The V and J ends lost 4 bases and 5 bases, in that order; junction bases with no gene match: 3. CDR3 DNA sequence: TGTGCCAGCAGCGAGGGGGCAAACGAGCAGTACTTC. Its translation: CASSEGANEQYF.

The chain combines TRBV27 with TRBJ2-5; 7 bases match TRBD1. J lost 4 bases, V lost 0 bases, and 2 bases had no gene match. Germline assignment: CDR1 MNHEY and CDR2 SMNVEV (reference sequence). The CDR3 has 14 residues. The chain's CDR3 is CASSLSRQGETQYF. The CDR3 DNA reads as TGTGCCAGCAGTTTATCCAGACAGGGAGAGACCCAGTACTTC.

The gene calls are TRBV19 and TRBJ2-3, with 11 bases aligning to TRBD2. Germline CDR1 reads LNHDA; CDR2 reads SQIVND (reference sequence). The V segment lost 3 bases and the J segment 2 bases; nucleotides outside the gene matches: 1. This CDR3 has 15 residues. CDR3: CASSMGLAATDTQYF. Written as DNA, the CDR3 is TGTGCCAGTAGTATGGGACTAGCGGCCACAGATACGCAGTATTTT.

This clone came up once. V gene TRBV7-8 combines with J gene TRBJ2-4; 11 nucleotides match TRBD1. The CDR3 totals 14 residues. The junction had 6 bases not matched to a gene; V was cut back by 6 bases and J by 8 bases. Germline assignment: CDR1 SGHVS and CDR2 FQNEAQ. In DNA, the CDR3 is TGTGCCAGCAGGTCGGGACAGGGGGGTGACATTCAGTACTTC. Translating gives CASRSGQGGDIQYF. The entire variable domain, with the rest obtained from reference TRBV7-8 and TRBJ2-4, is as follows: GAGVSQSPRYKVAKRGQDVALRCDPISGHVSLFWYQQALGQGPEFLTYFQNEAQLDKSGLPSDRFFAERPEGSVSTLKIQRTQQEDSAVYLCASRSGQGGDIQYFGAGTRLSVL.

This chain joins TRBV27 and TRBJ1-3; D is undetermined. Germline V lookup: CDR1 MNHEY, CDR2 SMNVEV (reference sequence). The V end lost 6 bases, the J end lost 2 bases, and 14 bases lay between the germline ends. This CDR3 region has 15 residues. DNA for the CDR3: TGTGCCAGCAGACCTCAGGTTCAGGCTGGAAACACCATATATTTT. This codes for CASRPQVQAGNTIYF.

By share, this clone counts as medium-sized. The chain combines TRBV6-1 with TRBJ2-7; 8 bases agree with TRBD1. This CDR3 is 15 amino acids long. Germline trimming cut 3 bases from V and 2 bases from J; bases unmatched to any gene: 6. Germline CDR1 is MNHNS and CDR2 is SASEGT. DNA of the CDR3: TGTGCCAGCAGTGATCCTCGGACAGGGACCTACGAGCAGTACTTC. Protein: CASSDPRTGTYEQYF.

The chain combines TRBV5-4 with TRBJ1-1; D is perhaps TRBD1 (6 bases). The germline V gene has CDR1 SGHNT and CDR2 YYREEE (reference sequence). There are 14 residues in the CDR3. The V end lost 4 bases, the J end lost 4 bases, and 14 bases lay between the germline ends. CDR3 protein: CASSTQGEGTEAFF. In nucleotides, the CDR3 is TGTGCCAGCAGCACACAGGGTGAGGGCACTGAAGCTTTCTTT. The full variable domain, its missing parts supplied by reference TRBV5-4 and TRBJ1-1, is ETGVTQSPTHLIKTRGQQVTLRCSSQSGHNTVSWYQQALGQGPQFIFQYYREEENGRGNFPPRFSGLQFPNYSSELNVNALELDDSALYLCASSTQGEGTEAFFGQGTRLTVV.

The CDR3 region has the DNA TGTGCCAGCACCGATATCGGACTAGACGAGCAGTACTTC. It yields the protein CASTDIGLDEQYF. The chain combines TRBV28 with TRBJ2-7; TRBD2 agrees at 7 bases. The germline V gene has CDR1 MDHEN and CDR2 SYDVKM. This CDR3 is 13 amino acids long. With 7 bases clipped from V and 5 bases from J, the junction kept 8 bases outside the gene matches.

The chain carries TRBV6-5 and TRBJ2-1, with 11 bases that match TRBD1. V was pared by 4 bases and J by 8 bases, with 10 bases of the junction left unmatched. Germline V gene lookup returns CDR1 MNHEY and CDR2 SVGAGI. The CDR3 spans 16 residues. The CDR3 sequence is CASSSSRDRGGHEQFF. CDR3 coding DNA: TGTGCCAGCAGTTCGTCCCGGGACAGGGGGGGCCATGAGCAGTTCTTC.

The chain combines TRBV7-3 with TRBJ1-1, with a tentative D call TRBD1 (5 bases). The CDR3 contains 14 residues. Trimming stripped 2 bases from V and 4 bases from J, with 11 bases between. CDR1 and CDR2 from the germline V gene are SGHTA and FQGTGA. CDR3 DNA: TGTGCCAGCAGCTTAGGAGGGGCGGGCACTGAAGCTTTCTTT. This sequence encodes CASSLGGAGTEAFF.